These 31 T cell receptor beta chains share one sample of origin, sequenced in a study of blood T cells in healthy people across ages. A second PCR, run for roughly 7 to 11 cycles, used a sample-barcoded 5' primer plus a J-beta primer mix. TCRdb passed the 5' RACE reads through MiXCR, listing each CDR3 protein once. The profile shows roughly 1.5 million distinct CDR3 sequences, 40% to 45% of them singletons. Sequencing was carried out using blood. The receptor source for this set is a woman aged 18-30 years in good health.

The chain links TRBV20-1 to TRBJ1-5; D uncertain. The CDR3 contains 16 residues. CDR1 is DFQATT, CDR2 SNEGSKA, per germline (reference sequence). V gave up 1 base and J gave up 2 bases, with 15 bases separating them. CDR3 sequence reads: CSARGQSTSCNQPQHF. In DNA form, the CDR3 reads TGCAGTGCTAGAGGGCAGTCGACAAGTTGCAATCAGCCCCAGCATTTT.

The chain joins TRBV25-1 to TRBJ2-5; D gene ambiguous. CDR3 size: 15 residues. The germline V gene encodes CDR1 MGHDK and CDR2 SYGVNS. The V end was cut by 2 bases, the J end by 0 bases, with 10 bases between. The CDR3 bases are TGTGCCAGCAGTGAACCATCTGGGAACCAAGAGACCCAGTACTTC. Its translation is CASSEPSGNQETQYF.

Comment on this clonotype: The junction departs from the called germline gene at one end, perhaps through a read error. This chain connects TRBV12-3 or TRBV12-4 to TRBJ1-2, with D maybe TRBD1 (5 bases). The CDR3 has 12 residues. The CDR3 coding sequence is TGTGCCAGCAGTACGCAGGGCTATGCCTACACCTTC. Its translation is CASSTQGYAYTF.

Regarding this clonotype: The junction differs from germline at one of its ends, possibly a read error. The DNA of the CDR3 is TGTGCCAGCAGCTTAGTCCGGGGGCAGGGGTACAATGGGCAGTTCTTC. Protein product: CASSLVRGQGYNGQFF. The chain is built from TRBV11-1 and TRBJ2-1; either TRBD1 or TRBD2 may fit D (6 bases each). The CDR3 loop spans 16 amino acids. Germline V gene sequence: CDR1 SGHAT, CDR2 FQDESV (reference sequence).

This clonotype was counted only a few times. CDR3 nucleotide sequence: TGCGCCAGCAGCTTGGAGCCAACTGGCTACACCTTC. Its protein product is CASSLEPTGYTF. V usage is TRBV5-1 and J usage is TRBJ1-2, with unresolved D. The CDR3 loop spans 12 amino acids. V gave up 0 bases and J gave up 7 bases, with 7 bases separating them. Germline V gene lookup returns CDR1 SGHRS and CDR2 YFSETQ.

There are a few counts of this clonotype. The V and J genes are TRBV20-1 and TRBJ1-6; maybe TRBD1 (5 bases). The germline V gene encodes CDR1 DFQATT and CDR2 SNEGSKA (reference sequence). V was pared by 6 bases and J by 0 bases, with 9 bases between. The CDR3 extends over 14 amino acids. This chain's CDR3 is CSAPGGSYNSPLHF. Written as DNA, the CDR3 is TGCAGTGCCCCTGGGGGCTCCTATAATTCACCCCTCCACTTT.

A word on this clonotype: The junction departs from the called germline gene at one end, perhaps through a read error. The J gene is TRBJ2-4, the V gene TRBV3-1, with D uncertain. Per the germline V gene, CDR1 is LGHDT and CDR2 is YNNKEL (reference sequence). This CDR3 comprises 15 residues. The CDR3 DNA reads TGTACCAGCAGCCGACATGACCTAGCCAAAAACATTCAGTACTTC. Its translation is CTSSRHDLAKNIQYF.

This chain joins TRBV6-5 and TRBJ1-1; possible D gene TRBD1, 5 bases. V gave up 6 bases and J gave up 5 bases, with 13 bases separating them. The CDR3 is 13 amino acids. CDR1 is MNHEY, CDR2 SVGAGI, per germline. This chain's CDR3 is CASRYGQGTEAFF. The CDR3 DNA sequence: TGTGCCAGCAGGTACGGGCAGGGAACTGAAGCTTTCTTT.

The chain employs TRBV9 and TRBJ2-1; D is possibly TRBD1 (6 bases). Germline CDR1 and CDR2: SGDLS and YYNGEE. The ends were cut back, 2 bases at V and 9 bases at J, with 12 bases in the middle. CDR3 length: 13 residues. CDR3 nucleotide sequence: TGTGCCAGCAGCGTGGTGGGGGCGACTGAGCAGTTCTTC. Translation gives CASSVVGATEQFF.

V usage is TRBV4-3 and J usage is TRBJ2-2, with TRBD1 matching over 7 bases. The V and J ends lost 2 bases and 5 bases, in that order; junction bases with no gene match: 8. The CDR3 consists of 16 residues. From germline, CDR1 is LGHNA and CDR2 YSLEER. Here the CDR3 reads CASSQTRGMGTGELFF. DNA of the CDR3: TGCGCCAGCAGCCAAACCAGGGGGATGGGTACCGGGGAGCTGTTTTTT.

A remark on this clonotype: This clone may be a read error of a much larger clone one base away. The chain carries TRBV4-1 and TRBJ2-7, with 7 bases aligning to TRBD2. CDR1 is MGHRA and CDR2 is YSYEKL in the germline V gene. This CDR3 is 16 amino acids long. Germline trimming cut 4 bases from V and 7 bases from J; bases unmatched to any gene: 16. The CDR3: CASSLPPAGVGNEQYF. CDR3 DNA: TGCGCCAGCAGCCTACCGCCGGCGGGGGTTGGCAATGAGCAGTACTTC.

The genes are TRBV20-1 and TRBJ2-4, with 7 positions matching TRBD1. The CDR3 runs to 14 residues. The V gene's germline CDR1 is DFQATT and CDR2 SNEGSKA (reference sequence). V trimming: 5 bases; J trimming: 0 bases; junction bases outside the gene matches: 4. CDR3 sequence reads: CSARDRIAKNIQYF. The CDR3 nucleotides read TGCAGTGCTCGGGACAGAATAGCCAAAAACATTCAGTACTTC.

The chain employs TRBV25-1 and TRBJ1-2; 9 bases match TRBD1. The V segment lost 8 bases and the J segment 4 bases; nucleotides outside the gene matches: 5. Germline V gives CDR1 MGHDK, CDR2 SYGVNS. The CDR3 is made up of 13 amino acids. DNA for the CDR3: TGTGCCAGCTGGGACAGGGTCGGCTATGGCTACACCTTC. Amino acids: CASWDRVGYGYTF.

The chain combines TRBV7-2 with TRBJ2-1, with D possibly being TRBD2 (5 bases). The J call is in doubt because the DNA end fits TRBJ2-7 better. Germline assignment: CDR1 SGHTA and CDR2 FQGNSA. The CDR3 is 16 residues long. This CDR3 is CASSTSGTISYNEQYF. The DNA for the CDR3 is TGTGCCAGCAGCACAAGCGGAACTATCTCCTACAATGAGCAGTACTTC.

The chain combines TRBV28 with TRBJ2-5; maybe TRBD2 (5 bases). Trimming removed 3 bases from V and 12 bases from J, with 14 bases in between. The CDR3 totals 12 residues. Germline V lookup: CDR1 MDHEN, CDR2 SYDVKM. The CDR3 sequence: CASSLAGRAEYF. The CDR3 bases are TGTGCCAGCAGTTTGGCGGGTCGAGCCGAGTACTTC.

This rearrangement joins TRBV20-1 to TRBJ2-7, with a tentative D call TRBD1 (6 bases). The CDR3 is made up of 14 amino acids. Germline V gene sequence: CDR1 DFQATT, CDR2 SNEGSKA (reference sequence). V was shortened by 3 bases and J by 5 bases, with 17 bases between the two germline ends. CDR3 nucleotides: TGCAGTGCTAGCCGACCCGGGACAAACAACGAGCAGTACTTC. Protein: CSASRPGTNNEQYF.

V and J are TRBV6-1 and TRBJ1-4; D gene ambiguous. V was trimmed by 5 bases and J by 10 bases, leaving 20 bases between them. CDR3 length: 15 amino acids. Germline CDR1 is MNHNS and CDR2 is SASEGT. The CDR3 sequence: CASSNTGGEMGKLFF. CDR3 DNA: TGTGCCAGCAGTAATACGGGCGGGGAGATGGGAAAACTGTTTTTT.

The V gene is TRBV5-1, the J gene TRBJ1-1; tentatively, D is TRBD1 (6 bases). Germline values: CDR1 SGHRS, CDR2 YFSETQ. The CDR3 contains 15 residues. Trimming left V 3 bases short and J 3 bases short, with 15 bases between. Here the CDR3 reads CASSSRQRGYTEAFF. DNA of the CDR3: TGCGCCAGCAGCTCCCGACAAAGGGGGTACACTGAAGCTTTCTTT.

J is TRBJ2-4 and V is TRBV6-2 or TRBV6-3; D is perhaps TRBD1 or TRBD2 (5 bases each). The DNA end is more similar to TRBJ2-7, so the J call may be wrong. The germline V gene encodes CDR1 MNHEY and CDR2 SVGEGT. The CDR3 runs to 14 residues. DNA of the CDR3: TGTGCCAGCAGTTTCGGGGCTGGGGCTGGCGAGCAGTACTTC. Protein: CASSFGAGAGEQYF.

The genes are TRBV20-1 and TRBJ1-5; 7 positions agree with TRBD1. The J segment lost 2 bases and the V segment lost 3 bases, leaving 10 bases of the junction unmatched. This CDR3 contains 16 residues. The germline gives CDR1 DFQATT, CDR2 SNEGSKA (reference sequence). Written as DNA, the CDR3 is TGCAGTGCTAGGGGTAGGGGGCCCATCGGCAATCAGCCCCAGCATTTT. It yields the protein CSARGRGPIGNQPQHF.

The chain is built from TRBV5-1 and TRBJ2-3; no definite D call. Germline CDR1 reads SGHRS; CDR2 reads YFSETQ. Trimming left V 4 bases short and J 1 base short, with 10 bases between. The CDR3 is made up of 14 amino acids. Written as DNA, the CDR3 is TGCGCCAGCAGCAAGGCAGGCCGCACAGATACGCAGTATTTT. It is translated as CASSKAGRTDTQYF.

This clonotype was counted only a few times. The V and J genes are TRBV15 and TRBJ2-1; D remains ambiguous. V lost 0 bases, J lost 9 bases, and 9 bases lay in between. Germline CDR1 reads LNHNV; CDR2 reads YYDKDF (reference sequence). This CDR3 comprises 13 residues. The CDR3 bases are TGTGCCACCAGCAGAGATCCCGGCACTGAGCAGTTCTTC. Translation: CATSRDPGTEQFF.

This chain links TRBV7-3 with TRBJ2-1; 7 bases align to TRBD1. V trimming: 5 bases; J trimming: 3 bases; junction bases outside the gene matches: 7. In germline, CDR1 is SGHTA, CDR2 FQGTGA. The CDR3 consists of 15 residues. CDR3 amino acids: CASSPRQGHYNEQFF. CDR3 bases: TGTGCCAGCAGCCCAAGACAGGGTCACTACAATGAGCAGTTCTTC.

This clonotype has ten or more counts. This chain links TRBV12-3 or TRBV12-4 with TRBJ2-1; perhaps TRBD2 as D (6 bases). Trimming took off 5 bases at V and 0 bases at J, with 11 bases between the two ends. This CDR3 region has 15 residues. This chain's CDR3 is CASSGTLSSYNEQFF. CDR3 nucleotides: TGTGCCAGCAGTGGGACTCTCAGCTCCTACAATGAGCAGTTCTTC.

This clonotype was detected only once. An end of the junction does not agree with germline; a read error may underlie this. CDR3 residues: CASSYMGAADAQYF. For the CDR3, the DNA is TGTGCCAGCAGTTACATGGGGGCGGCAGATGCGCAGTATTTT. The gene calls are TRBV6-2 or TRBV6-3 and TRBJ2-3; D may be TRBD1 (6 bases). The V gene's germline CDR1 is MNHEY and CDR2 SVGEGT. There are 14 residues in the CDR3.

This clonotype was seen once. The gene calls are TRBV9 and TRBJ2-5, with D unclear. The V and J ends lost 3 bases and 11 bases respectively, with 17 bases between them. CDR3 length equals 13 residues. Germline values: CDR1 SGDLS, CDR2 YYNGEE. This CDR3 is CASSGALGYEQYF. The DNA of the CDR3 is TGTGCCAGCAGCGGAGCTTTAGGCTATGAGCAGTACTTC. Variable domain in full (rest from reference TRBV9 and TRBJ2-5): DSGVTQTPKHLITATGQRVTLRCSPRSGDLSVYWYQQSLDQGLQFLIQYYNGEERAKGNILERFSAQQFPDLHSELNLSSLELGDSALYFCASSGALGYEQYFGPGTRLLVL.

Comments on this clonotype: This likely comes from a read error, as the CDR3 has no conserved phenylalanine or tryptophan at its end. No DNA is shown, since the ends of the CDR3 on it are uncertain; the CDR3 is the one TCRdb lists. J is TRBJ2-5 and V is TRBV12-3 or TRBV12-4; TRBD2, the table's D call, was not compared with the DNA. The CDR3 is 14 residues long, ends included. The chain's CDR3 is CASSPRGGGYTFGS.

This clonotype was recorded a few times. The chain uses TRBV20-1 and TRBJ2-3, with a possible D match to TRBD1 (5 bases). Between the trimmed V and J ends, which lost 2 bases and 3 bases, there was a span of 15 bases. The CDR3 sequence is 15 residues long. Germline-derived CDR1 and CDR2 are DFQATT and SNEGSKA (reference sequence). The CDR3, as DNA: TGCAGTGCTAGAAATTGGGGCGGTGTAACAGATACGCAGTATTTT. Translating it yields CSARNWGGVTDTQYF.

Note on this clonotype: This may come from a read error, since a much larger clone is one base off. This chain links TRBV4-1 with TRBJ2-1; D ambiguous. TRBJ2-7 explains the end of the DNA better; the J call may be wrong. Looked up from germline, CDR1 is MGHRA and CDR2 is YSYEKL. The CDR3 has 15 amino acids. CDR3 in DNA: TGCGCCAGCAGCCAACGGACGGCTAACTACAATGAGCAGTACTTC. This sequence encodes CASSQRTANYNEQYF.

The gene calls are TRBV29-1 and TRBJ2-3; the D gene is possibly TRBD1 (5 bases). Trimming took off 4 bases at V and 4 bases at J, with 18 bases between the two ends. The CDR3 consists of 15 residues. The germline CDR1 and CDR2 sequences are SQVTM and ANQGSEA. The CDR3 loop is CSVVGAPFLPDTQYF. CDR3 sequence (DNA): TGCAGCGTTGTAGGGGCTCCCTTCCTTCCAGATACGCAGTATTTT.

Details on this clonotype: One end of the junction does not line up with germline, which may come from a read error. This chain links TRBV20-1 with TRBJ2-1; D may be TRBD2 (5 bases). CDR1 and CDR2 from the germline V gene are DFQATT and SNEGSKA (reference sequence). The CDR3 is made up of 13 amino acids. The CDR3 region is CSARGWVHNEQFF. The CDR3 nucleotides read TGCAGTGCCAGAGGGTGGGTTCACAATGAGCAGTTCTTC.